The sequence of this T cell receptor beta chain was determined in a study of cytomegalovirus exposure and HLA in healthy donors. Study in general: The same platform was used for the 130 or so validation repertoires as for the approximately 730 first-cohort repertoires, as reported in a later analysis.

The study, taken as a whole, reports: While the bulk of TCR sequences proved rare, some public TCRs turned up in many donors.

As concerns this clone: What it binds is not known.

Separate from the roughly 700-subject first cohort, the roughly 110-subject validation cohort was the one that the donors belonged to. Clones were sequenced by immunoSEQ multiplex PCR, and TCRdb holds only the in-frame ones, with some missing. The repertoire holds 150,000 to 200,000 clones, with 80% to 85% as singletons. The CDR3 consists of 15 residues. The V and J ends lost 0 bases and 6 bases respectively, with 14 bases between them. CDR1 and CDR2 from the germline V gene are MGHRA and YSYEKL. The sequence derives from a woman in her twenties or thirties in good health and CMV-seronegative. This chain links TRBV4-1 with TRBJ1-2; perhaps TRBD1 as D (5 bases). The source material was PBMCs. The CDR3 loop is CASSQDGSGWNGYTF. CDR3 sequence (DNA): TGCGCCAGCAGCCAAGATGGGTCAGGGTGGAATGGCTACACCTTC.